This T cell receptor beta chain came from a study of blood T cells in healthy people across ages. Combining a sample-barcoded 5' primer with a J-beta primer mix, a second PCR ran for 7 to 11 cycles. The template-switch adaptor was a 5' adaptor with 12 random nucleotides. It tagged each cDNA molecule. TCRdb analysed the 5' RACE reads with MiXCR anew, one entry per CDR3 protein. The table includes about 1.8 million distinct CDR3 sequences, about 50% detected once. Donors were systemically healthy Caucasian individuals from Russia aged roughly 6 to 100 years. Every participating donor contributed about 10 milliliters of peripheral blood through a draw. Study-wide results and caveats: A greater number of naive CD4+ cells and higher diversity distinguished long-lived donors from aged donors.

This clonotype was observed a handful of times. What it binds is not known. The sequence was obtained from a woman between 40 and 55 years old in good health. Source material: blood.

CDR3 sequence: CSARATSGETQYF. The CDR3 nucleotides read TGCAGTGCTAGAGCAACGTCGGGGGAGACCCAGTACTTC. The V call is TRBV20-1, the J call TRBJ2-5, with D tentatively TRBD2 (5 bases). The CDR3 is 13 residues long. Germline V gives CDR1 DFQATT, CDR2 SNEGSKA (reference sequence). V was shortened by 1 base and J by 5 bases, with 11 bases between the two germline ends.